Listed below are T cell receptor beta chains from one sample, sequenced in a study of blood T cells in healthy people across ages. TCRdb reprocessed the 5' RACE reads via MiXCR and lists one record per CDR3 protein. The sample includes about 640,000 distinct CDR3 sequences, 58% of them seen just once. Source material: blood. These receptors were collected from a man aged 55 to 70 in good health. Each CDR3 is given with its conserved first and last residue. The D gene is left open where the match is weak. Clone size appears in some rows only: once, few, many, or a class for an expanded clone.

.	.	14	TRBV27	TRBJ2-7	CASSLYRKGYEQYF	TGTGCCAGCAGTTTGTACAGGAAGGGTTACGAGCAGTACTTC
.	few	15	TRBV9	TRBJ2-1	CASSVDANSYNEQFF	TGTGCCAGCAGCGTAGACGCAAACTCCTACAATGAGCAGTTCTTC
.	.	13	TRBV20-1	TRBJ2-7	CSARPRTAYEQYF	TGCAGTGCTAGGCCCCGGACAGCCTACGAGCAGTACTTC
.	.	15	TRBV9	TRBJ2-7	CASSVGPGESYEQYF	TGTGCCAGCAGCGTAGGGCCAGGGGAGTCCTACGAGCAGTACTTC
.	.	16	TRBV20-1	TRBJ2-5	CSAIERGGEAQETQYF	TGCAGTGCTATAGAGAGGGGGGGGGAGGCTCAAGAGACCCAGTACTTC
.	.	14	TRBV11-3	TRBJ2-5	CASSLSGTGETQYF	TGTGCCAGCAGCTTATCTGGGACTGGAGAGACCCAGTACTTC
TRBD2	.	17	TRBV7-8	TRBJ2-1	CASSLALRQRGYNEQFF	TGTGCCAGCAGCTTAGCGCTCCGCCAGCGGGGGTACAATGAGCAGTTCTTC
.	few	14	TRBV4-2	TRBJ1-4	CASSPDWANEKLFF	TGTGCCAGCAGCCCCGACTGGGCTAATGAAAAACTGTTTTTT
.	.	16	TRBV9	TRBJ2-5	CASSPRTAAPQETQYF	TGTGCCAGCAGCCCGAGGACAGCCGCACCTCAAGAGACCCAGTACTTC
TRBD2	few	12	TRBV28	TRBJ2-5	CASTGGPETQYF	TGTGCCAGTACGGGGGGGCCGGAGACCCAGTACTTC
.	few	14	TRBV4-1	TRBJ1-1	CASSQVQGLPEAFF	TGCGCCAGCAGCCAAGTACAGGGACTTCCTGAAGCTTTCTTT
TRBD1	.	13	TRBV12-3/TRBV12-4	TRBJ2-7	CASRTGGRYEQYF	TGTGCCAGCAGAACAGGGGGCCGCTACGAGCAGTACTTC
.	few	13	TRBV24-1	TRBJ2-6	CATNNSGANVLTF	TGTGCCACCAATAACTCTGGGGCCAACGTCCTGACTTTC
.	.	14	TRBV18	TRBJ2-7	CASSPYGDLYEQYF	TGTGCCAGCTCACCTTACGGGGACCTCTACGAGCAGTACTTC
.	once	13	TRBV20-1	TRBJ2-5	CSATQDSPQKQYF	TGCAGTGCTACCCAGGACAGCCCCCAAAAGCAGTACTTC
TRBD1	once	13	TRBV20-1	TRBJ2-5	CSAVDRGQATQYF	TGCAGTGCCGTCGACAGGGGGCAAGCGACCCAGTACTTC
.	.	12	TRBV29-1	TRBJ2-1	CSARRGGGEQFF	TGCAGCGCCCGAAGGGGAGGGGGTGAGCAGTTCTTC
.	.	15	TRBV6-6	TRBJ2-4	CASSWEGGPKNIQYF	TGTGCCAGCAGCTGGGAGGGGGGCCCCAAAAACATTCAGTACTTC
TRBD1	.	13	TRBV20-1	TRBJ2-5	CSATGTEQETQYF	TGCAGTGCTACCGGGACAGAGCAAGAGACCCAGTACTTC
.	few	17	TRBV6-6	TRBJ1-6	CASSYPGWGTYNSPLHF	TGTGCCAGCAGTTACCCGGGGTGGGGCACATATAATTCACCCCTCCACTTT
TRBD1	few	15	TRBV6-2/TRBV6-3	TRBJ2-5	CASSFRQGAQETQYF	TGTGCCAGCAGTTTCCGACAGGGGGCTCAAGAGACCCAGTACTTC
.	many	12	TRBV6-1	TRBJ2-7	CASSRQVYEQYF	TGTGCCAGCAGCCGACAGGTCTACGAGCAGTACTTC
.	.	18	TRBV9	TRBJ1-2	CASSPELDGSGFGYGYTF	TGTGCCAGCAGCCCTGAGCTCGATGGCAGTGGGTTTGGCTATGGCTACACCTTC
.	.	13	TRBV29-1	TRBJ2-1	CSVDGETRNEQFF	TGCAGCGTTGACGGGGAAACGAGGAATGAGCAGTTCTTC
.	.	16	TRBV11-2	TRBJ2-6	CASSPLSGGGANVLTF	TGTGCCAGCAGCCCTCTATCCGGGGGTGGGGCCAACGTCCTGACTTTC
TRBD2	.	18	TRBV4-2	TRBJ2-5	CASSQGLAGSGIQETQYF	TGTGCCAGCAGCCAAGGGCTAGCGGGGAGCGGGATTCAAGAGACCCAGTACTTC
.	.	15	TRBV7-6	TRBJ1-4	CASSLGVFGNEKLFF	TGTGCCAGCAGCTTAGGAGTTTTCGGTAATGAAAAACTGTTTTTT
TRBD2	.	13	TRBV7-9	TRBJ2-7	CASSLGLANEQYF	TGTGCCAGCAGCCTGGGACTAGCAAATGAGCAGTACTTC
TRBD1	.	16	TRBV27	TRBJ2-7	CASTSPSRTGSYEQYF	TGTGCCAGCACCTCGCCATCCCGGACAGGGTCCTACGAGCAGTACTTC
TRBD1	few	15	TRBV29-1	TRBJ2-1	CSVAPRDSSINEQFF	TGCAGCGTTGCCCCCCGGGACAGCTCCATCAATGAGCAGTTCTTC